A single sample is the source of the 6 T cell receptor beta chains below, sequenced in a study of CD8+CD57+ T cells in acquired aplastic anemia. Genomic DNA constituted the template upon which TCR beta VDJ and CDR3 profiling was performed. TCRdb passed the reads through MiXCR, listing each CDR3 protein once. This sample has 250,000 to 350,000 distinct CDR3 sequences, with under 65% found just once. Those patients picked for sequencing had displayed CD8+CD57+ cell expansion on flow cytometry. Material for sequencing was sorted CD4+, CD8+, or CD8+CD57+ T cells (not recorded which) from PBMCs. These receptor sequences come from a human donor with aplastic anemia.

This clonotype has at least ten counts. The V and J genes are TRBV5-4 and TRBJ2-5; the D is unclear. The CDR3 extends over 16 amino acids. Looked up from germline, CDR1 is SGHNT and CDR2 is YYREEE (reference sequence). With 2 bases removed from V and 5 bases from J, the gap between germline ends came to 19 bases. The CDR3, as DNA: TGTGCCAGCAGCTTAAAGACTGGACGGTCGTGGGAGACCCAGTACTTC. It translates to CASSLKTGRSWETQYF.

V and J are TRBV7-3 and TRBJ1-1; TRBD1 might be the D (5 bases). Germline V gene lookup returns CDR1 SGHTA and CDR2 FQGTGA. CDR3 length: 15 residues. Trimming cost V 4 bases and J 4 bases, with 16 bases left between them. CDR3 in amino acids: CASSSQPGAPTEAFF. CDR3 DNA sequence: TGTGCCAGCAGCTCGCAGCCTGGGGCGCCCACTGAAGCTTTCTTT.

This clonotype has a handful of counts. The junction differs from germline at one of its ends, possibly a read error. The chain uses TRBV6-4 and TRBJ2-7; 12 bases are shared with TRBD2. The CDR3 runs 19 residues. The germline V gene has CDR1 MRHNA and CDR2 SNTAGT. In nucleotides, the CDR3 is TGTGCCAGCAGTGACCCTTTTCTAGCGGGGGGGCAACATTTCAACGAGCAGTGCTTC. This encodes CASSDPFLAGGQHFNEQCF.

The V call is TRBV12-3 or TRBV12-4, the J call TRBJ1-2, with TRBD1 identical over 7 bases. The CDR3 has 14 residues. The junction had 6 bases not matched to a gene; V was cut back by 7 bases and J by 1 base. For the CDR3, the DNA is TGTGCCAGCACTCCGACAGGGATTAACTATGGCTACACCTTC. Protein: CASTPTGINYGYTF.

The V call is TRBV5-1, the J call TRBJ1-2; maybe TRBD1 (6 bases). Germline V gene data show CDR1 as SGHRS and CDR2 as YFSETQ. There are 15 residues in the CDR3. Deletions cut 4 bases from V and 3 bases from J, with 16 bases between. The chain's CDR3 is CASSPDSPKHYGYTF. The CDR3 region has the DNA TGCGCCAGCAGCCCGGACAGTCCGAAGCACTATGGCTACACCTTC.

In its sample, this clonotype was seen once. The rearrangement links TRBV7-9 to TRBJ2-3, with D possibly matching TRBD2 (6 bases). The CDR3 is 14 amino acids. The V and J ends lost 0 bases and 11 bases respectively, with 15 bases between them. The germline V gene has CDR1 SEHNR and CDR2 FQNEAQ (reference sequence). The CDR3: CASSLAWGGDEQYF. The CDR3 DNA follows: TGTGCCAGCAGCTTAGCGTGGGGAGGCGATGAGCAGTATTTT.